The source of this TCR beta chain is a study of blood T cell repertoires in COVID-19. On the study more broadly: Collection of acute and convalescent COVID-19 samples took place in the United States, Italy and Spain. T cells, B-cell-depleted T cells, or PBMCs provided the cDNA or gDNA that served as material.

CDR3 length equals 14 residues. V lost 4 bases, J lost 2 bases, and 2 bases stayed unmatched. Germline CDR1 and CDR2: SGHRS and YFSETQ. Clinical history reported by participants formed the basis on which cohorts were assigned. Original processing notes: Estimated nucleated cell counts came from reference gene primer amplification. The repertoire was sequenced with immunoSEQ multiplex PCR; TCRdb's copy has only in-frame clones and lacks some. V, J and clone size were drawn from that table, and D and trimming were deduced from the DNA. The table records a few hundred thousand clones, approximately 86% of them present only once.

The V gene is TRBV5-1, the J gene TRBJ2-7, with TRBD1 identical over 11 bases. This receptor was obtained from a woman in her 40s with acute COVID-19. Material for sequencing was PBMCs or T cells enriched from blood (not recorded which). CDR3: CASSQDRGPYEQYF. CDR3 sequence (DNA): TGCGCCAGCAGCCAGGACAGGGGGCCCTACGAGCAGTACTTC.